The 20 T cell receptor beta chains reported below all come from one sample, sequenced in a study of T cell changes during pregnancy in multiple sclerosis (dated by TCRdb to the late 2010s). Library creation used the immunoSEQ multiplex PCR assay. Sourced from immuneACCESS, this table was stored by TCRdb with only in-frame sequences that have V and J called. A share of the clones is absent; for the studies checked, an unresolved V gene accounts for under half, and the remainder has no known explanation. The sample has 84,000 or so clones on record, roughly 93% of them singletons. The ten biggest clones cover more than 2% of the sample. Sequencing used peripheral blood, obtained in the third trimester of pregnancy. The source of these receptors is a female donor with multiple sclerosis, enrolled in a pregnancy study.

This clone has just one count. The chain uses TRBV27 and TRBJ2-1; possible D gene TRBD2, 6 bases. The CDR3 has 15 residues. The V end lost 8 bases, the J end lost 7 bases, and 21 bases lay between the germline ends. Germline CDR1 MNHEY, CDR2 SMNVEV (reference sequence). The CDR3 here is CASRELAAALNEQFF. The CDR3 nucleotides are TGTGCCAGCCGGGAGTTGGCGGCGGCCCTTAATGAGCAGTTCTTC.

In nucleotides, the CDR3 is TGTGCCTGGGGCCCACTAGCGGGGGGGTCCAGGTACTTC. Residues: CAWGPLAGGSRYF. This chain joins TRBV30 and TRBJ2-7, with TRBD2 matching over 13 bases. J lost 12 bases, V lost 5 bases, and 10 bases had no gene match. Germline CDR1 reads GTSNPN; CDR2 reads SVGIG (reference sequence). CDR3 length: 13 amino acids.

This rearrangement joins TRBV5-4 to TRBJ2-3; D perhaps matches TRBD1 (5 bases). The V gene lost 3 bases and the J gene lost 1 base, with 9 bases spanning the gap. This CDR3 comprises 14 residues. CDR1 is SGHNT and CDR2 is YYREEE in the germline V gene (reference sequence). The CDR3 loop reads CASSWVQGTDTQYF. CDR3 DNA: TGTGCCAGCAGCTGGGTACAGGGCACAGATACGCAGTATTTT.

The CDR3 sequence is CASIDRGGAAGQYF. The CDR3 nucleotides read TGCGCCAGCATCGACAGGGGGGGTGCGGCGGGGCAGTACTTC. The chain joins TRBV10-2 to TRBJ2-7; 9 bases line up with TRBD1. Trimming took 7 bases from V and 9 from J; bases not matched to a gene: 13. This CDR3 spans 14 amino acids. Germline lookup yields CDR1 WSHSY and CDR2 SAAADI.

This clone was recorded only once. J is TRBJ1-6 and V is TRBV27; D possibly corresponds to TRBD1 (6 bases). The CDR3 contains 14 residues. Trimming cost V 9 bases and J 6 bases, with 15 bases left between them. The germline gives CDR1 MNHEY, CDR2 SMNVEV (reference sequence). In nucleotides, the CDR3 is TGTGCCAGTTCGGACAGCCTCTTTAATTCACCCCTCCACTTT. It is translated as CASSDSLFNSPLHF.

In DNA form, the CDR3 reads TGTGCCAGCAGCCAAGATGTAGGGGCGAGATACAATGAGCAGTTCTTC. Protein product: CASSQDVGARYNEQFF. The chain is built from TRBV4-2 and TRBJ2-1, with TRBD1 as a possible D gene (5 bases). The V end lost 0 bases, the J end lost 4 bases, and 13 bases lay between the germline ends. This CDR3 region has 16 residues. Germline V gives CDR1 LGHNA, CDR2 YNFKEQ.

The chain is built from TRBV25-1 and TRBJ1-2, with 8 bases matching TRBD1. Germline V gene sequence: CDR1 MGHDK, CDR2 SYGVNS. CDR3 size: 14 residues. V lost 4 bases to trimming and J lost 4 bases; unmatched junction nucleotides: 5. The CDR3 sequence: CASSAGQGLYGYTF. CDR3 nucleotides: TGTGCCAGCAGTGCCGGACAGGGCCTCTATGGCTACACCTTC.

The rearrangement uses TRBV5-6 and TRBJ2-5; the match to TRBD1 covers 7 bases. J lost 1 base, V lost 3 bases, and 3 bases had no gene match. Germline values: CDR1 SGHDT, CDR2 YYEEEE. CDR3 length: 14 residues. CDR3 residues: CASSSGTAQETQYF. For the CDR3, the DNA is TGTGCCAGCAGCTCCGGGACAGCCCAAGAGACCCAGTACTTC.

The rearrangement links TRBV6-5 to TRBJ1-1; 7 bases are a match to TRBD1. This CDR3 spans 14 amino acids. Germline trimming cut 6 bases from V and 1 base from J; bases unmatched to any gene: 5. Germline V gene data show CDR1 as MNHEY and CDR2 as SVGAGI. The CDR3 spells CASRDRDRNTEAFF. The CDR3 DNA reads TGTGCCAGCAGGGACCGGGACAGGAACACTGAAGCTTTCTTT.

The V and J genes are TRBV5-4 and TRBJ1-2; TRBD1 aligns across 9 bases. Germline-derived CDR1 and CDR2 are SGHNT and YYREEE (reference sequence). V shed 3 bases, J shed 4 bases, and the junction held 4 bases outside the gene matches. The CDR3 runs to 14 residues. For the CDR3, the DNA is TGTGCCAGCAGCTATGAACAGGGGGCCTATGGCTACACCTTC. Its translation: CASSYEQGAYGYTF.

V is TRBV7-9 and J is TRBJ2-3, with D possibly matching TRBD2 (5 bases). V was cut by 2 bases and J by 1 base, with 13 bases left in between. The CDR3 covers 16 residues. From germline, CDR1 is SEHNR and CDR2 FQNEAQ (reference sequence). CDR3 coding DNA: TGTGCCAGCAGCTTAAATAGAGGGTCGGGCACAGATACGCAGTATTTT. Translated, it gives CASSLNRGSGTDTQYF.

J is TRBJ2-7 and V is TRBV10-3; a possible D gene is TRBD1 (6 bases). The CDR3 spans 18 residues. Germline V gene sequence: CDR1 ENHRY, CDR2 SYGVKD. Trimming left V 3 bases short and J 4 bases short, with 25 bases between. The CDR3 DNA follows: TGTGCCATCAGTGACTCCGGGACAAGCAATTCGCTGTTTTACGAGCAGTACTTC. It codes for CAISDSGTSNSLFYEQYF.

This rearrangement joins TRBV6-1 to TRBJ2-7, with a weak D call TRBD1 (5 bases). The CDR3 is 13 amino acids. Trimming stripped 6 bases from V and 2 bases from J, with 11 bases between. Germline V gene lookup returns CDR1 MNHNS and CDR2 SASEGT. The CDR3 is CASRDTGAYEQYF. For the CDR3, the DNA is TGTGCCAGCAGAGACACAGGTGCCTACGAGCAGTACTTC.

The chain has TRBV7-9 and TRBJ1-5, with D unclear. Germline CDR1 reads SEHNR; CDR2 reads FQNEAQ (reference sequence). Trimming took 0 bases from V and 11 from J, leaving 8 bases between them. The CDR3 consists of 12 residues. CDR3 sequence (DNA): TGTGCCAGCAGCTTAGCTGCGGAGTCCCAGCATTTT. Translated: CASSLAAESQHF.

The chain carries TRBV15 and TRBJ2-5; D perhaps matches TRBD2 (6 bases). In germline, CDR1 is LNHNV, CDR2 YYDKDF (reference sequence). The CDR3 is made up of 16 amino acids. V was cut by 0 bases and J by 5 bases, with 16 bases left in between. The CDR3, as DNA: TGTGCCACCAGCAGAGATCGTGGGGGGACCTTGGAGACCCAGTACTTC. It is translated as CATSRDRGGTLETQYF.

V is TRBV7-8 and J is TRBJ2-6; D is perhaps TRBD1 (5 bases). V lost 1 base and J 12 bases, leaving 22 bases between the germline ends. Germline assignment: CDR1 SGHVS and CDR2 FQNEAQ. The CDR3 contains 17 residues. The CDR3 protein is CASSLGPRRGSSLVLTF. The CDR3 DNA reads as TGTGCCAGCAGCTTAGGGCCACGTAGGGGAAGTTCTCTCGTCCTGACTTTC.

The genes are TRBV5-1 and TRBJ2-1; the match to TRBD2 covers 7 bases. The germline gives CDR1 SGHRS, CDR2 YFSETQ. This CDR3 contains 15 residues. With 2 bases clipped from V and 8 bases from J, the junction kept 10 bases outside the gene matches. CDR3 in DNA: TGCGCCAGCAGCTTTAGGCGCGGGGGATTGGATGAGCAGTTCTTC. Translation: CASSFRRGGLDEQFF.

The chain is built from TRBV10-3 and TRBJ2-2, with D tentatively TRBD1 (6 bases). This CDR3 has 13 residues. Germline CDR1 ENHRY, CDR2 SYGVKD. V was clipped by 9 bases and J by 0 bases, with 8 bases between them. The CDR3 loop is CAIQGPNTGELFF. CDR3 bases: TGTGCCATTCAGGGGCCGAACACCGGGGAGCTGTTTTTT.

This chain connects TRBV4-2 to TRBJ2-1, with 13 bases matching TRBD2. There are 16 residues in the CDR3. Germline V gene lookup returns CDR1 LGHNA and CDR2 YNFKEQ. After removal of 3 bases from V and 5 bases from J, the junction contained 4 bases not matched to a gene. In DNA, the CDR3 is TGTGCCAGCAGCCAGGAAACTAGCGGGGGGGACAATGAGCAGTTCTTC. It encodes CASSQETSGGDNEQFF.

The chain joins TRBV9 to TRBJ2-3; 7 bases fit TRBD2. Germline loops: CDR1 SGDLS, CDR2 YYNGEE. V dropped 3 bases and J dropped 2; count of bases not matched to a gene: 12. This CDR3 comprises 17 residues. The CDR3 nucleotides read TGTGCCAGCAGCGCCTGGGAGGGGCGGGGGTACACAGATACGCAGTATTTT. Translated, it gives CASSAWEGRGYTDTQYF.